A single sample is the source of the 27 T cell receptor beta chains below, sequenced in a study of cytomegalovirus exposure and HLA in healthy donors. PCR primers comprised 60 Vbeta and 13 Jbeta primers. Data came from immunoSEQ multiplex PCR; TCRdb stores just in-frame clones and leaves some out. The repertoire table contains approximately 37,000 clones. The sample comprised PBMCs. The source of these receptors is a male donor in good health and CMV-seronegative.

The J gene is TRBJ1-5, the V gene TRBV7-2; 9 bases align to TRBD1. V lost 1 base and J lost 4; bases outside the gene matches: 2. Germline V gives CDR1 SGHTA, CDR2 FQGNSA. The CDR3 is made up of 15 amino acids. This CDR3 reads CASSLDGQGNQPQHF. For the CDR3, the DNA is TGTGCCAGCAGCTTAGATGGACAGGGGAATCAGCCCCAGCATTTT.

The chain couples TRBV4-1 to TRBJ2-7; D is uncertain. The germline V gene has CDR1 MGHRA and CDR2 YSYEKL. The CDR3 consists of 13 residues. Trimming pared 3 bases from V and 2 bases from J, leaving 8 bases between. CDR3 residues: CASSHPGAYEQYF. The CDR3 nucleotides read TGCGCCAGCAGCCATCCCGGTGCCTACGAGCAGTACTTC.

This chain joins TRBV29-1 and TRBJ2-5; possible D gene TRBD2, 6 bases. V lost 3 bases, J lost 11 bases, and 10 bases lay in between. CDR1 is SQVTM, CDR2 ANQGSEA, per germline. The CDR3 is made up of 10 amino acids. The CDR3 DNA reads TGCAGCGTTGATACGGGGGAGCAGTACTTC. Translation: CSVDTGEQYF.

The chain employs TRBV27 and TRBJ1-1; D call uncertain. Germline V gene data show CDR1 as MNHEY and CDR2 as SMNVEV (reference sequence). Trimming pared 10 bases from V and 1 base from J, leaving 10 bases between. The CDR3 length is 12 residues. The CDR3 is CATKLGNTEAFF. The CDR3 DNA reads as TGTGCCACCAAGCTTGGGAACACTGAAGCTTTCTTT.

V is TRBV15 and J is TRBJ2-3, with D uncertain. Looked up from germline, CDR1 is LNHNV and CDR2 is YYDKDF (reference sequence). Trimming left V 0 bases short and J 5 bases short, with 6 bases between. The CDR3 runs to 13 residues. The chain's CDR3 is CATSRDTGDTQYF. The CDR3 region has the DNA TGTGCCACCAGCAGAGATACGGGAGATACGCAGTATTTT.

This rearrangement joins TRBV2 to TRBJ2-1; D might be TRBD2 (6 bases). Germline V gives CDR1 SNHLY, CDR2 FYNNEI. The CDR3 loop spans 13 amino acids. V lost 3 bases and J 5 bases, leaving 8 bases between the germline ends. The CDR3 region is CASSETGDNEQFF. The CDR3, as DNA: TGTGCCAGCAGTGAGACGGGGGACAATGAGCAGTTCTTC.

The chain joins TRBV2 to TRBJ1-4; maybe TRBD1 (5 bases). The CDR3 is 15 amino acids. The V gene's germline CDR1 is SNHLY and CDR2 FYNNEI. Trimming took off 3 bases at V and 7 bases at J, with 15 bases between the two ends. CDR3 amino acids: CASSDLTDPGEKLFF. The CDR3 DNA sequence: TGTGCCAGCAGTGACCTGACAGACCCTGGTGAAAAACTGTTTTTT.

The chain recombines TRBV5-8 with TRBJ1-6; 8 nucleotides match TRBD1. V was pared by 5 bases and J by 8 bases, with 9 bases of the junction left unmatched. Germline V gene data show CDR1 as SGHTS and CDR2 as YDEGEE. The CDR3 covers 15 residues. CDR3 sequence (DNA): TGTGCCAGCAGGCCGGGACAGGATGGGCATTCACCCCTCCACTTT. Protein product: CASRPGQDGHSPLHF.

V usage is TRBV15 and J usage is TRBJ1-5; 8 bases align to TRBD1. CDR1 is LNHNV, CDR2 YYDKDF, per germline (reference sequence). Trimming cost V 1 base and J 6 bases; bases outside gene matches: 5. The CDR3 runs to 15 residues. The CDR3 here is CATSRAGTGVQPQHF. The CDR3 DNA reads as TGTGCCACCAGCAGAGCTGGGACAGGCGTTCAGCCCCAGCATTTT.

The rearrangement joins TRBV5-8 to TRBJ1-6, with TRBD1 identical over 11 bases. The CDR3 covers 14 residues. The germline V gene has CDR1 SGHTS and CDR2 YDEGEE. Germline trimming cut 3 bases from V and 9 bases from J; bases unmatched to any gene: 2. CDR3 nucleotide sequence: TGTGCCAGCAGCTCTGGGACAGGGGGTTCACCCCTCCACTTT. This encodes CASSSGTGGSPLHF.

The gene calls are TRBV30 and TRBJ2-5; maybe TRBD1 (6 bases). CDR3 length: 14 amino acids. CDR1 and CDR2 from the germline V gene are GTSNPN and SVGIG (reference sequence). V dropped 0 bases and J dropped 5 bases, with 13 bases sitting between them. CDR3 amino acids: CAWSVPPGVETQYF. The CDR3 DNA is TGTGCCTGGAGTGTACCCCCAGGGGTTGAGACCCAGTACTTC.

The chain uses TRBV6-6 and TRBJ1-1; maybe TRBD1 (5 bases). Trimming pared 5 bases from V and 2 bases from J, leaving 15 bases between. The CDR3 is 15 amino acids. In germline, CDR1 is MNHNY, CDR2 SVGAGI (reference sequence). Here the CDR3 reads CASSGRGTGNTEAFF. In DNA form, the CDR3 reads TGTGCCAGCAGTGGACGTGGGACTGGTAACACTGAAGCTTTCTTT.

The chain couples TRBV14 to TRBJ2-7; D is unclear. Germline V gene data show CDR1 as SGHDN and CDR2 as FVKESK. CDR3 size: 12 residues. V was pared by 0 bases and J by 3 bases, with 3 bases between. CDR3 coding DNA: TGTGCCAGCAGCCAAGACAGCTACGAGCAGTACTTC. It is translated as CASSQDSYEQYF. The whole variable domain, filled in from reference TRBV14 and TRBJ2-7, reads EAGVTQFPSHSVIEKGQTVTLRCDPISGHDNLYWYRRVMGKEIKFLLHFVKESKQDESGMPNNRFLAERTGGTYSTLKVQPAELEDSGVYFCASSQDSYEQYFGPGTRLTVT.

As regards this clone: The CDR3 end shows no conserved phenylalanine or tryptophan, and so a read error is likely. The chain has TRBV27 and TRBJ2-3; possible D gene TRBD2, 5 bases. This CDR3 is built from 17 residues. Germline-derived CDR1 and CDR2 are MNHEY and SMNVEV (reference sequence). V shed 5 bases and J shed 6 bases, with 24 bases lying between them. CDR3 loop: CASSRTPGSSPLDTQYL. In DNA, the CDR3 is TGTGCCAGCAGTAGAACACCGGGATCTTCTCCCTTGGATACGCAGTATCTT.

In DNA, the CDR3 is TGTGCCAGCAGTTGGGGGCTAGCGGACACCGGGGAGCTGTTTTTT. Translating it yields CASSWGLADTGELFF. V and J are TRBV6-5 and TRBJ2-2; D is perhaps TRBD2 (7 bases). The germline V gene encodes CDR1 MNHEY and CDR2 SVGAGI. The CDR3 is made up of 15 amino acids. V lost 4 bases and J lost 3, with 12 bases in between.

The chain uses TRBV27 and TRBJ1-3; the D is unclear. CDR3 length equals 15 residues. Germline assignment: CDR1 MNHEY and CDR2 SMNVEV (reference sequence). V was clipped by 6 bases and J by 4 bases, with 16 bases between them. The CDR3 is CASSPTIPGGNTIYF. Written as DNA, the CDR3 is TGTGCCAGCAGCCCCACAATACCGGGAGGAAACACCATATATTTT.

The chain is built from TRBV19 and TRBJ1-2; D may be TRBD1 (5 bases). The CDR3 consists of 16 residues. Germline assignment: CDR1 LNHDA and CDR2 SQIVND (reference sequence). Trimming pared 0 bases from V and 4 bases from J, leaving 15 bases between. The CDR3 spells CASSIDEAGLGYGYTF. The CDR3 region has the DNA TGTGCCAGTAGTATAGATGAGGCGGGGCTGGGCTATGGCTACACCTTC.

The V gene is TRBV28, the J gene TRBJ1-2; 7 bases fit TRBD1. V dropped 5 bases and J dropped 4; count of bases not matched to a gene: 4. The CDR3 consists of 13 residues. Germline-derived CDR1 and CDR2 are MDHEN and SYDVKM. The DNA for the CDR3 is TGTGCCAGCAGTCTCAGGGGGGTCTATGGCTACACCTTC. This gives the protein CASSLRGVYGYTF.

The chain uses TRBV9 and TRBJ2-2, with 12 bases lining up with TRBD2. The length of the CDR3 is 17 residues. Germline assignment: CDR1 SGDLS and CDR2 YYNGEE. With 1 base clipped from V and 2 bases from J, the junction kept 3 bases outside the gene matches. The DNA for the CDR3 is TGTGCCAGCAGCGTAACTAGCGGGGGGATTAACACCGGGGAGCTGTTTTTT. Translated, it gives CASSVTSGGINTGELFF.

J is TRBJ1-5 and V is TRBV6-5, with TRBD1 matching 8 bases. The CDR3 extends over 12 amino acids. CDR1 MNHEY and CDR2 SVGAGI come from the germline V gene. Unmatched junction bases numbered 3, after V lost 8 bases and J lost 6 bases. The CDR3 loop reads CASGQGIQPQHF. The CDR3 bases are TGTGCCAGCGGACAGGGCATTCAGCCCCAGCATTTT.

The CDR3 sequence: CASSLVQGAYEQYF. CDR3 DNA sequence: TGCGCCAGCAGCTTGGTCCAGGGGGCCTACGAGCAGTACTTC. The chain has TRBV5-1 and TRBJ2-7, with 7 bases fitting TRBD1. With V trimmed by 0 bases and J by 2 bases, 2 bases remained unmatched. Germline CDR1 is SGHRS and CDR2 is YFSETQ. This CDR3 has 14 amino acids.

The CDR3 loop reads CASSISVGGPIIWETQYF. The CDR3 bases are TGTGCCAGTAGTATCTCGGTCGGGGGGCCGATTATTTGGGAGACCCAGTACTTC. The gene calls are TRBV19 and TRBJ2-5; a weak D match, TRBD2 (7 bases). Germline CDR1 is LNHDA and CDR2 is SQIVND (reference sequence). CDR3 length: 18 amino acids. Trimming removed 3 bases from V and 5 bases from J, with 25 bases in between.

The rearrangement uses TRBV7-8 and TRBJ1-5; D uncertain. This CDR3 region has 12 residues. Trimming stripped 2 bases from V and 6 bases from J, with 5 bases between. CDR1 is SGHVS and CDR2 is FQNEAQ in the germline V gene. Written as DNA, the CDR3 is TGTGCCAGCAGCTTATCCTCTCAGCCCCAGCATTTT. Its translation: CASSLSSQPQHF.

This rearrangement joins TRBV5-8 to TRBJ1-5; 11 bases map to TRBD1. V lost 5 bases, J lost 4 bases, and 5 bases stayed unmatched. The length of the CDR3 is 15 residues. Germline V lookup: CDR1 SGHTS, CDR2 YDEGEE. CDR3 loop: CASRGGTGGNQPQHF. The CDR3 DNA is TGTGCCAGCAGAGGGGGGACAGGGGGAAATCAGCCCCAGCATTTT.

The chain is built from TRBV29-1 and TRBJ2-3; 12 bases are shared with TRBD2. The CDR3 loop spans 14 amino acids. Losses at the gene ends were 6 bases for V and 7 bases for J; bases not matched to a gene: 8. The germline gives CDR1 SQVTM, CDR2 ANQGSEA. The CDR3 DNA is TGCAGCGTGGGGCTAGCGGGGGGGCAGAATACGCAGTATTTT. Amino acids: CSVGLAGGQNTQYF.

CDR3 sequence: CASNGRDRGSGQPQHF. As DNA, the CDR3 is TGTGCCAGCAACGGTAGGGACAGGGGATCAGGGCAGCCCCAGCATTTT. The chain is built from TRBV19 and TRBJ1-5; 10 bases line up with TRBD1. The CDR3 runs to 16 residues. Germline values: CDR1 LNHDA, CDR2 SQIVND (reference sequence). V trimming: 9 bases; J trimming: 7 bases; junction bases outside the gene matches: 15.

The chain is built from TRBV28 and TRBJ1-5; TRBD1 agrees at 10 bases. From germline, CDR1 is MDHEN and CDR2 SYDVKM. Trimming at V came to 5 bases and at J to 7 bases, leaving 8 bases not matched to a gene. The CDR3 loop spans 15 amino acids. The CDR3 spells CASSDGTGEGQPQHF. Here the CDR3 DNA reads TGTGCCAGCAGTGACGGGACAGGGGAGGGACAGCCCCAGCATTTT.